The 22 T cell receptor beta chains presented below share a single source sample, sequenced in a study of early T cells in non-severe SARS-CoV-2 infection. Each CDR3 protein gets one entry after TCRdb re-called the 5' RACE reads with MiXCR. Of under 35,000 distinct CDR3 sequences detected, 6.6% appear once; the ten largest clones hold about 3%. The sample taken for sequencing was whole blood. The receptor set was obtained from an adult who was a healthcare worker with PCR-confirmed SARS-CoV-2 infection or an uninfected control (not recorded which).

This clonotype was seen at least ten times. The V gene is TRBV6-2 or TRBV6-3, the J gene TRBJ1-6, with D unresolved. CDR1 MNHEY and CDR2 SVGEGT come from the germline V gene. This CDR3 comprises 13 residues. V lost 6 bases, J lost 4 bases, and 7 bases lay in between. The CDR3 coding sequence is TGTGCCAGCAGGGAGTCGTATAATTCACCCCTCCACTTT. As protein: CASRESYNSPLHF.

Sample share makes this clonotype medium-sized. J is TRBJ2-1 and V is TRBV11-2; 11 bases match TRBD2. CDR3 length: 16 amino acids. Looked up from germline, CDR1 is SGHAT and CDR2 is FQNNGV. The V and J ends lost 5 bases and 3 bases, in that order; junction bases with no gene match: 6. CDR3 in amino acids: CASSISTSGSYNEQFF. The CDR3 DNA is TGTGCCAGCAGCATATCCACTAGCGGGAGCTACAATGAGCAGTTCTTC.

In this sample, this clonotype turned up many times. This rearrangement joins TRBV6-1 to TRBJ2-5, with 7 bases matching TRBD2. V trimming: 1 base; J trimming: 5 bases; junction bases outside the gene matches: 7. The CDR3 has 15 residues. CDR1 and CDR2 (germline): MNHNS, SASEGT. CDR3 nucleotide sequence: TGTGCCAGCAGTGAAGAACCGCGGGAGATGGAGACCCAGTACTTC. It translates to CASSEEPREMETQYF.

This sequence joins TRBV13 and TRBJ2-7, with 12 bases matching TRBD2. The CDR3 spans 19 residues. Germline CDR1 reads PRHDT; CDR2 reads FYEKMQ (reference sequence). Trimming took 0 bases from V and 3 from J; bases not matched to a gene: 12. CDR3 nucleotide sequence: TGTGCCAGCAGCTTAGGCCCCTTTGAGACTAGCGGGAGAATCTACGAGCAGTACTTC. Encoded protein: CASSLGPFETSGRIYEQYF.

This clonotype was seen repeatedly, ten times or more. The V call is TRBV5-6, the J call TRBJ2-7; 7 positions match TRBD1. V dropped 0 bases and J dropped 5; count of bases not matched to a gene: 5. Germline-derived CDR1 and CDR2 are SGHDT and YYEEEE. The length of the CDR3 is 14 residues. The CDR3 is CASSLDRGFHEQYF. In nucleotides, the CDR3 is TGTGCCAGCAGCTTGGACAGGGGATTCCACGAGCAGTACTTC.

In its sample, this clonotype was seen many times. The genes are TRBV19 and TRBJ1-2; 7 bases agree with TRBD1. After removal of 5 bases from V and 7 bases from J, the junction contained 10 bases not matched to a gene. Germline lookup yields CDR1 LNHDA and CDR2 SQIVND (reference sequence). The CDR3 covers 14 residues. CDR3 protein: CASSATRDSFGYTF. The CDR3 region has the DNA TGTGCCAGTAGTGCAACCCGGGACAGCTTTGGCTACACCTTC.

This clonotype has at least ten counts. This sequence joins TRBV3-1 and TRBJ1-1; 7 bases are a match to TRBD1. This CDR3 is built from 14 residues. V shed 6 bases, J shed 3 bases, and the junction held 7 bases outside the gene matches. In germline, CDR1 is LGHDT, CDR2 YNNKEL (reference sequence). CDR3 nucleotides: TGTGCCAGCAGTCGTTCTGACAGGGACACTGAAGCTTTCTTT. Translated: CASSRSDRDTEAFF.

This clonotype has at least ten counts. The gene calls are TRBV6-5 and TRBJ1-1; D is unresolved. This CDR3 region has 14 residues. The V gene's germline CDR1 is MNHEY and CDR2 SVGAGI. V was cut by 3 bases and J by 4 bases, with 12 bases left in between. The CDR3 coding sequence is TGTGCCAGCAGTTATATGAGGGAGGCCACTGAAGCTTTCTTT. It specifies CASSYMREATEAFF.

This clonotype was found many times. This sequence joins TRBV28 and TRBJ2-4; D perhaps matches TRBD1 (5 bases). The CDR3 loop spans 14 amino acids. Deletions cut 6 bases from V and 2 bases from J, with 11 bases between. Germline CDR1 reads MDHEN; CDR2 reads SYDVKM. The CDR3 region is CASRKTESKNIQYF. The CDR3 DNA reads TGTGCCAGCAGGAAGACAGAATCCAAAAACATTCAGTACTTC.

This clonotype was detected ten times or more. The V gene is TRBV28, the J gene TRBJ1-1; D is undetermined. The length of the CDR3 is 13 residues. Germline-derived CDR1 and CDR2 are MDHEN and SYDVKM. V shed 5 bases and J shed 2 bases, with 9 bases lying between them. Written as DNA, the CDR3 is TGTGCCAGCAGTGCCCGACACAACACTGAAGCTTTCTTT. It is translated as CASSARHNTEAFF.

This clonotype was seen a few times. The CDR3 reads CSVGQQSNYGYTF. For the CDR3, the DNA is TGCAGCGTTGGGCAGCAATCAAACTATGGCTACACCTTC. The chain joins TRBV29-1 to TRBJ1-2, with unresolved D. The CDR3 length is 13 residues. Between the trimmed V and J ends, which lost 4 bases and 2 bases, there was a span of 11 bases. Germline V CDR1 and CDR2: SQVTM, ANQGSEA.

This clonotype was seen many times. The genes are TRBV11-2 and TRBJ2-7; tentative D call: TRBD1 (5 bases). Between the trimmed V and J ends, which lost 2 bases and 0 bases, there was a span of 14 bases. Germline V gene sequence: CDR1 SGHAT, CDR2 FQNNGV. CDR3 length: 16 amino acids. The CDR3 DNA is TGTGCCAGCAGCTTAAGGAGACACAGGAGCTCCTACGAGCAGTACTTC. Its protein is CASSLRRHRSSYEQYF.

V usage is TRBV18 and J usage is TRBJ1-1, with D possibly matching TRBD1 (6 bases). V lost 3 bases, J lost 5 bases, and 16 bases lay in between. CDR1 is KGHSH and CDR2 is LQKENI in the germline V gene. This CDR3 region has 15 residues. CDR3 protein: CASSPKTGTVTEAFF. As DNA, the CDR3 is TGTGCCAGCTCACCTAAAACAGGGACGGTAACTGAAGCTTTCTTT.

The chain employs TRBV7-9 and TRBJ1-1; 7 bases agree with TRBD1. Germline V gene data show CDR1 as SEHNR and CDR2 as FQNEAQ (reference sequence). Trimming at V came to 5 bases and at J to 0 bases, leaving 9 bases not matched to a gene. The CDR3 runs 16 residues. DNA for the CDR3: TGTGCCAGCAGCCGTTCAGGGGGTGTCCTGAACACTGAAGCTTTCTTT. Residues: CASSRSGGVLNTEAFF.

This clonotype is deemed medium-sized. J is TRBJ2-3 and V is TRBV20-1; 8 nucleotides align to TRBD1. Germline V gives CDR1 DFQATT, CDR2 SNEGSKA (reference sequence). The ends lost 5 bases at V and 3 bases at J; junction bases unmatched: 7. The CDR3 is 14 amino acids. The CDR3 spells CSASSDRVTDTQYF. DNA of the CDR3: TGCAGTGCTTCTTCGGACAGGGTGACAGATACGCAGTATTTT.

V and J are TRBV28 and TRBJ1-1, with 8 bases matching TRBD1. Germline loops: CDR1 MDHEN, CDR2 SYDVKM. Losses at the gene ends were 5 bases for V and 7 bases for J; bases not matched to a gene: 3. The CDR3 totals 12 residues. CDR3 in amino acids: CASSQGAGEAFF. DNA of the CDR3: TGTGCCAGCAGTCAGGGGGCAGGTGAAGCTTTCTTT.

At least ten counts were recorded for this clonotype. CDR3 nucleotides: TGTGCCAGCAGCCCGGGACAGGGCACAGATACGCAGTATTTT. Translation gives CASSPGQGTDTQYF. The chain links TRBV7-9 to TRBJ2-3; 8 bases align to TRBD1. The germline CDR1 and CDR2 sequences are SEHNR and FQNEAQ (reference sequence). The CDR3 has 14 residues. Germline trimming cut 5 bases from V and 1 base from J; bases unmatched to any gene: 2. Based on the CDR3 plus reference TRBV7-9 and TRBJ2-3, the full variable domain is DTGVSQNPRHKITKRGQNVTFRCDPISEHNRLYWYRQTLGQGPEFLTYFQNEAQLEKSRLLSDRFSAERPKGSFSTLEIQRTEQGDSAMYLCASSPGQGTDTQYFGPGTRLTVL.

The table lists this clonotype with many counts. The chain carries TRBV19 and TRBJ2-6, with unresolved D. The V end lost 5 bases, the J end lost 1 base, and 15 bases lay between the germline ends. Germline CDR1 and CDR2: LNHDA and SQIVND (reference sequence). The CDR3 extends over 17 amino acids. CDR3 protein: CASSYFFGSSGANVLTF. The CDR3 DNA is TGTGCCAGTAGTTACTTCTTTGGATCTTCTGGGGCCAACGTCCTGACTTTC.

Many counts were recorded for this clonotype. The chain uses TRBV28 and TRBJ2-7, with unresolved D. CDR1 and CDR2 from the germline V gene are MDHEN and SYDVKM. The CDR3 contains 16 residues. V dropped 3 bases and J dropped 0 bases, with 15 bases sitting between them. The CDR3 DNA is TGTGCCAGCAGTTTGGGTCAACCGATCCTCTCCTACGAGCAGTACTTC. It specifies CASSLGQPILSYEQYF.

There are many counts of this clonotype. This chain links TRBV19 with TRBJ2-7, with 8 nucleotides matching TRBD2. Per the germline V gene, CDR1 is LNHDA and CDR2 is SQIVND (reference sequence). This CDR3 contains 15 residues. With 6 bases clipped from V and 2 bases from J, the junction kept 9 bases outside the gene matches. The CDR3 spells CASRASGSSPYEQYF. In DNA form, the CDR3 reads TGTGCCAGTAGAGCAAGCGGGAGTTCCCCCTACGAGCAGTACTTC.

The V gene is TRBV20-1, the J gene TRBJ2-3; D not resolved. The length of the CDR3 is 14 residues. Deletions cut 3 bases from V and 3 bases from J, with 13 bases between. Germline-derived CDR1 and CDR2 are DFQATT and SNEGSKA (reference sequence). The CDR3 nucleotides read TGCAGTGCTAGCTGGCTGTCGGCAACAGATACGCAGTATTTT. It yields the protein CSASWLSATDTQYF.

This chain connects TRBV12-3 or TRBV12-4 to TRBJ1-2, with D hard to call. This CDR3 has 14 residues. Trimming cost V 5 bases and J 3 bases, with 13 bases left between them. The DNA of the CDR3 is TGTGCCAGCAGTCCCCAAGGGCCCGACTATGGCTACACCTTC. The encoded protein is CASSPQGPDYGYTF.